What follows describes a single T cell receptor beta chain. Its antigen is unknown. Measured with immunoSEQ multiplex PCR; TCRdb has only the in-frame clones, and not every one. The sample lists approximately 72,000 clones, 84% occurring once. This sample was included in a study of T cells in localized non-small cell lung cancer. Overall study findings and caveats: Measurement of T cell clonality placed uninvolved adjacent lung highest, above the level in tumor.

V was pared by 7 bases and J by 7 bases, with 7 bases between. The germline gives CDR1 MNHNY, CDR2 SVGAGI (reference sequence). There are 11 residues in the CDR3. The receptor was isolated from a female donor at least 60 years old with stage I lung adenocarcinoma. The chain links TRBV6-6 to TRBJ2-2; D ambiguous. The sequencing used peripheral blood, collected before any cancer treatment. The CDR3 nucleotides are TGTGCCAGCACCTTCGGCGGGGAGCTGTTTTTT. Translating it yields CASTFGGELFF.